These 3 T cell receptor beta chains originate from one sample sequenced in a study of blood T cell repertoires in COVID-19. The repertoire was sequenced with immunoSEQ multiplex PCR; TCRdb's copy has only in-frame clones and lacks some. The sample includes 140,000 to 150,000 clones, around 89% seen only once; the top ten take 2.5% to 3.5%. Material for sequencing was peripheral blood. All receptors come from a woman in her fifties or sixties with active COVID-19.

The gene calls are TRBV4-3 and TRBJ2-2; D unresolved. V dropped 4 bases and J dropped 5 bases, with 11 bases sitting between them. Germline values: CDR1 LGHNA, CDR2 YSLEER. The CDR3 length is 14 residues. For the CDR3, the DNA is TGCGCCAGCAGCCTCCCGGGTAGGACCGGGGAGCTGTTTTTT. The encoded protein is CASSLPGRTGELFF.

CDR3 coding DNA: TGCGCCAGCAGCCAAGATGGTCTAGCGGCCCCCGCCCAGCAGTACTTC. Its translation: CASSQDGLAAPAQQYF. The chain recombines TRBV4-3 with TRBJ2-7, with 7 bases identical to TRBD2. Trimming removed 0 bases from V and 8 bases from J; junction bases left unmatched: 13. The germline CDR1 and CDR2 sequences are LGHNA and YSLEER. The CDR3 contains 16 residues.

The chain links TRBV11-3 to TRBJ2-7; 8 nucleotides line up with TRBD1. J gave up 0 bases and V 5 bases, and 6 bases lay outside the gene matches. Per germline, CDR1 SGHNT and CDR2 YENEEA. This CDR3 region has 15 residues. The CDR3 nucleotides are TGTGCCAGCAGCCCAGGGGGCAGGTTCTCCTACGAGCAGTACTTC. It codes for CASSPGGRFSYEQYF.